The 11 T cell receptor beta chains reported below all come from one sample, sequenced in a study of T cells in Graves' hyperthyroidism and ophthalmopathy. From RNA transcripts, TCR beta CDR3 regions were amplified. The HTBI primer set drove a first-round RT-PCR of the TCR CDR3. TCRdb redid the calling of the multiplex PCR reads with MiXCR, one entry per CDR3 protein. The sample has 350,000 to 450,000 distinct CDR3 sequences, roughly 17% seen once. The sequencing sample was made of blood. These receptors were collected from a woman in her 30s with Graves' hyperthyroidism that later progressed to Graves' ophthalmopathy.

This clonotype showed up many times. V gene TRBV7-9 combines with J gene TRBJ2-1; 11 bases are shared with TRBD2. This CDR3 spans 16 amino acids. With V trimmed by 6 bases and J by 8 bases, 12 bases remained unmatched. Germline-derived CDR1 and CDR2 are SEHNR and FQNEAQ (reference sequence). DNA of the CDR3: TGTGCCAGCAGATTGTTAGGACTAGCGGGTCACGATGAGCAGTTCTTC. Its translation is CASRLLGLAGHDEQFF.

This clonotype was observed at least ten times. The V gene is TRBV30, the J gene TRBJ2-1, with TRBD2 matching over 12 bases. CDR3 size: 13 residues. CDR1 GTSNPN and CDR2 SVGIG come from the germline V gene (reference sequence). The trim removed 4 bases at V and 7 bases at J, leaving 2 bases unmatched. Here the CDR3 DNA reads TGTGCCTGGAATGGACTAGCGGGAAATGAGCAGTTCTTC. This translates into CAWNGLAGNEQFF.

This clonotype appeared many times. The chain recombines TRBV29-1 with TRBJ1-2; D unresolved. Germline values: CDR1 SQVTM, CDR2 ANQGSEA. The CDR3 loop spans 13 amino acids. With 3 bases removed from V and 6 bases from J, the gap between germline ends came to 14 bases. The CDR3 DNA sequence: TGCAGCGTTGAGTTCAGCCTTTTGGATGGCTACACCTTC. Translating gives CSVEFSLLDGYTF.

This clonotype was detected ten times or more. The CDR3, as DNA: TGCAGTGCTGGAACCGGGACCCCTAATGAAAAACTGTTTTTT. Its protein is CSAGTGTPNEKLFF. The V and J genes are TRBV20-1 and TRBJ1-4, with D possibly matching TRBD1 (5 bases). This CDR3 contains 14 residues. With 5 bases removed from V and 3 bases from J, the gap between germline ends came to 13 bases. CDR1 and CDR2 (germline): DFQATT, SNEGSKA (reference sequence).

At least ten counts were recorded for this clonotype. V usage is TRBV28 and J usage is TRBJ2-6; TRBD1 matches at 7 bases. The ends lost 7 bases at V and 4 bases at J; junction bases unmatched: 7. The length of the CDR3 is 15 residues. Germline CDR1 and CDR2: MDHEN and SYDVKM. The CDR3 region has the DNA TGTGCCAGCATAGAGGGGGCGGCAGGGGCCAACGTCCTGACTTTC. It codes for CASIEGAAGANVLTF.

The chain uses TRBV5-1 and TRBJ1-1, with D hard to call. V was clipped by 1 base and J by 0 bases, with 13 bases between them. Germline-derived CDR1 and CDR2 are SGHRS and YFSETQ. This CDR3 has 16 amino acids. Here the CDR3 reads CASSLNRVTMNTEAFF. The CDR3 region has the DNA TGCGCCAGCAGCTTGAACCGGGTGACAATGAACACTGAAGCTTTCTTT.

The chain links TRBV28 to TRBJ1-5; D perhaps matches TRBD1 (6 bases). The CDR3 consists of 15 residues. CDR1 and CDR2 from the germline V gene are MDHEN and SYDVKM. The V and J ends lost 2 bases and 6 bases respectively, with 14 bases between them. The CDR3 sequence: CASSLSGAGAQPQHF. DNA for the CDR3: TGTGCCAGCAGTTTAAGTGGGGCAGGGGCTCAGCCCCAGCATTTT. The full variable domain, completed using reference TRBV28 and TRBJ1-5, is DVKVTQSSRYLVKRTGEKVFLECVQDMDHENMFWYRQDPGLGLRLIYFSYDVKMKEKGDIPEGYSVSREKKERFSLILESASTNQTSMYLCASSLSGAGAQPQHFGDGTRLSIL.

V usage is TRBV10-3 and J usage is TRBJ2-7; possibly TRBD2 for D (6 bases). The V end lost 0 bases, the J end lost 4 bases, and 19 bases lay between the germline ends. Germline values: CDR1 ENHRY, CDR2 SYGVKD. The CDR3 is 17 amino acids. In DNA, the CDR3 is TGTGCCATCAGTGAGTCGATAGTACGGGCGGGATCTTACGAGCAGTACTTC. The encoded protein is CAISESIVRAGSYEQYF.

This clonotype was counted between two and nine times. The V call is TRBV6-1, the J call TRBJ2-7, with D possibly TRBD2 on 5 matching bases. CDR1 is MNHNS and CDR2 is SASEGT in the germline V gene. The length of the CDR3 is 13 residues. Trimming shortened V by 1 base and J by 6 bases, and 10 bases separated the two germline ends. CDR3 sequence reads: CASSEVEGREQYF. The CDR3 nucleotides read TGTGCCAGCAGTGAAGTTGAGGGTCGCGAGCAGTACTTC.

This clonotype has ten or more counts. This chain joins TRBV2 and TRBJ2-3; D unclear. This CDR3 is 13 amino acids long. The ends were cut back, 5 bases at V and 3 bases at J, with 9 bases in the middle. From germline, CDR1 is SNHLY and CDR2 FYNNEI. The CDR3 DNA reads as TGTGCCAGCAGTAAGGACCTTACAGATACGCAGTATTTT. Residues: CASSKDLTDTQYF.

Many counts were recorded for this clonotype. The gene calls are TRBV30 and TRBJ1-2; no clear D. The germline V gene encodes CDR1 GTSNPN and CDR2 SVGIG (reference sequence). The CDR3 length is 14 residues. Trimming cost V 8 bases and J 6 bases, with 22 bases left between them. The CDR3 protein is CARLEDSGFDGYTF. In DNA, the CDR3 is TGTGCCCGGCTTGAGGACTCCGGGTTCGATGGCTACACCTTC.